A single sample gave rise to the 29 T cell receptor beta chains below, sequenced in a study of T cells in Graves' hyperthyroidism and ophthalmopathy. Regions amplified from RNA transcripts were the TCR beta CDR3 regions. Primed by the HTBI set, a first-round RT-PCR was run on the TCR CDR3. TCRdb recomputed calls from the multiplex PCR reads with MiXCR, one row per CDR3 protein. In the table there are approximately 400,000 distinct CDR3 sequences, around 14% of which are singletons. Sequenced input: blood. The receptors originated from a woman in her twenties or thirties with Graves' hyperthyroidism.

The CDR3 protein is CASSHPTSGLETQYF. The CDR3 region has the DNA TGTGCCAGCAGCCATCCTACTAGCGGACTGGAGACCCAGTACTTC. This rearrangement joins TRBV2 to TRBJ2-5; 8 bases are a match to TRBD2. The CDR3 spans 15 residues. J gave up 5 bases and V 6 bases, and 11 bases lay outside the gene matches. Per the germline V gene, CDR1 is SNHLY and CDR2 is FYNNEI.

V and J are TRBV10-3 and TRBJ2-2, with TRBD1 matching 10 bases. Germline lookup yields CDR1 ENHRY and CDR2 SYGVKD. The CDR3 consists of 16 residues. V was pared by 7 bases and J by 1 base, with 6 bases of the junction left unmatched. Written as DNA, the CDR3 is TGTGCCATCATGAGGGACAGGGGCCTGAACACCGGGGAGCTGTTTTTT. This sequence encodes CAIMRDRGLNTGELFF.

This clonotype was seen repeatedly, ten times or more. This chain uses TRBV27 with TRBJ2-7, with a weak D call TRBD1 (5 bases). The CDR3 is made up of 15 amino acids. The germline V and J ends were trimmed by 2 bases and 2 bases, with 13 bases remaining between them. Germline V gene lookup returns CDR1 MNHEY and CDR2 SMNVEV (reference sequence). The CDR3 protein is CASSLVRTSTYEQYF. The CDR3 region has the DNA TGTGCCAGCAGTTTAGTACGGACATCCACCTACGAGCAGTACTTC.

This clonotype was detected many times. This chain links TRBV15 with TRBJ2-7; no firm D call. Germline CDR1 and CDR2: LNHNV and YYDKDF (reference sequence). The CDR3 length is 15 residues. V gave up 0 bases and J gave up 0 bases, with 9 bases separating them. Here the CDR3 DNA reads TGTGCCACCAGCAGAGATACACAATACTCCTACGAGCAGTACTTC. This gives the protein CATSRDTQYSYEQYF.

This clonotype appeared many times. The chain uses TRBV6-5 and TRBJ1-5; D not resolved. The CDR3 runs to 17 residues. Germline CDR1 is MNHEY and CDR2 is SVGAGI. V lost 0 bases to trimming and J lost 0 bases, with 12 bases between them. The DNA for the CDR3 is TGTGCCAGCAGTTACTCCGTCCATCGGTCTAGCAATCAGCCCCAGCATTTT. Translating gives CASSYSVHRSSNQPQHF.

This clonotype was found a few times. Written as DNA, the CDR3 is TGTGCCAGCAGGACAGGGGTCTCTGGGGCCAACGTCCTGACTTTC. Translation gives CASRTGVSGANVLTF. This chain links TRBV6-1 with TRBJ2-6; 8 bases line up with TRBD1. V lost 6 bases to trimming and J lost 0 bases; unmatched junction nucleotides: 1. The CDR3 contains 15 residues. In germline, CDR1 is MNHNS, CDR2 SASEGT.

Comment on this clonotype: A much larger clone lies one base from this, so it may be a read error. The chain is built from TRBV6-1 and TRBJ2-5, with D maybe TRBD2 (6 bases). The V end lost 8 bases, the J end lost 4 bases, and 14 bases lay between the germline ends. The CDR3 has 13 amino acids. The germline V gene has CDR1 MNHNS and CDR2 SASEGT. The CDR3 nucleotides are TGTGCCAGCGCCCGCCGGGGAGGAGAGACCCAGTACTTC. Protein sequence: CASARRGGETQYF.

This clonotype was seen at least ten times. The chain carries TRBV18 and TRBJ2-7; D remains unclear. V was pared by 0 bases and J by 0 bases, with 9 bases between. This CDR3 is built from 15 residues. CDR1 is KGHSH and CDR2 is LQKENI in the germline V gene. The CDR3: CASSPPGWSSYEQYF. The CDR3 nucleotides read TGTGCCAGCTCACCACCCGGGTGGAGCTCCTACGAGCAGTACTTC. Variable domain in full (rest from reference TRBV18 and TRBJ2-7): NAGVMQNPRHLVRRRGQEARLRCSPMKGHSHVYWYRQLPEEGLKFMVYLQKENIIDESGMPKERFSAEFPKEGPSILRIQQVVRGDSAAYFCASSPPGWSSYEQYFGPGTRLTVT.

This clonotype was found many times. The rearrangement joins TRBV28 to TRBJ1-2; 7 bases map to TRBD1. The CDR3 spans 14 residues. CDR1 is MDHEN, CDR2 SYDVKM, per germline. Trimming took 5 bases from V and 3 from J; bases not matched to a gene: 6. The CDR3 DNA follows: TGTGCCAGCAGTCTTGGACAGGCCTACTATGGCTACACCTTC. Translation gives CASSLGQAYYGYTF.

CDR3 sequence: CSAGRGAPYNEQFF. In nucleotides, the CDR3 is TGCAGTGCAGGGAGGGGGGCCCCTTACAATGAGCAGTTCTTC. The chain has TRBV20-1 and TRBJ2-1, with D possibly matching TRBD2 (7 bases). This CDR3 region has 14 residues. Germline CDR1 is DFQATT and CDR2 is SNEGSKA (reference sequence). V lost 6 bases and J 4 bases, leaving 16 bases between the germline ends.

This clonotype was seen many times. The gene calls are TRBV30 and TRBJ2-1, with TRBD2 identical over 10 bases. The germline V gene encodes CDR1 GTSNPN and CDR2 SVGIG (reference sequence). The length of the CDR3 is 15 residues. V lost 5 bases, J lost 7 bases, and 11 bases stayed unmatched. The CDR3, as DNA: TGTGCCTGGTGTAGGTCAAGCGGGAGGGTGAATGAGCAGTTCTTC. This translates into CAWCRSSGRVNEQFF.

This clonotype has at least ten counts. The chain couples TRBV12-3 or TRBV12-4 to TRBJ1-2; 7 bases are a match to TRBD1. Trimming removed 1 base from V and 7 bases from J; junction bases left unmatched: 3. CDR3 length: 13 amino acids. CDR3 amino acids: CASSLDGDSGYTF. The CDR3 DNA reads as TGTGCCAGCAGTTTAGATGGGGACAGTGGCTACACCTTC.

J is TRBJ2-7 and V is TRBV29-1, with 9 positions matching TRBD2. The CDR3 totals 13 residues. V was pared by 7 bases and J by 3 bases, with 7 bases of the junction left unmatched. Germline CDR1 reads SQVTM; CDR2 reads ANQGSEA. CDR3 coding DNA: TGCAGCGCCGGGACTAGCATTTTCTACGAGCAGTACTTC. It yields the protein CSAGTSIFYEQYF.

DNA of the CDR3: TGTGCCAGCAGCACAAGACAGGGAGTGGCAGAAAAACTGTTTTTT. Protein product: CASSTRQGVAEKLFF. J is TRBJ1-4 and V is TRBV7-9; 7 nucleotides match TRBD1. The CDR3 has 15 amino acids. Germline values: CDR1 SEHNR, CDR2 FQNEAQ (reference sequence). V shed 5 bases and J 8 bases; nucleotides not matched to a gene: 11.

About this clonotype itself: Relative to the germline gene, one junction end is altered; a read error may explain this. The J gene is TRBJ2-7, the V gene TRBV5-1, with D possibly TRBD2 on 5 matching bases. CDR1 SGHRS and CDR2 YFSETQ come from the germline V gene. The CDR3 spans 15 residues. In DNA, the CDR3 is TGCGCCAGCAGCCCTTTTCCCCAGAGGGCTTACGGGCAGTACTTC. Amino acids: CASSPFPQRAYGQYF.

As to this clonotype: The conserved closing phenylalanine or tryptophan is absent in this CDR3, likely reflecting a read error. The CDR3 sequence: CASSPQGTLAEQYL. The CDR3 DNA follows: TGTGCCAGCAGTCCACAGGGGACCCTTGCCGAGCAGTACCTC. The chain combines TRBV12-3 or TRBV12-4 with TRBJ2-7; 7 bases agree with TRBD1. J was trimmed by 6 bases and V by 5 bases; bases with no gene match: 10. The CDR3 loop spans 14 amino acids.

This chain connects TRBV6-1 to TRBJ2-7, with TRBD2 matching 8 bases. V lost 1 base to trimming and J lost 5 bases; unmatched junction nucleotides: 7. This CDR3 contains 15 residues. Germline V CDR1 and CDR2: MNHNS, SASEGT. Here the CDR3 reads CASSEEVAGGHEQYF. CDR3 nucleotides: TGTGCCAGCAGTGAAGAGGTTGCGGGAGGCCACGAGCAGTACTTC.

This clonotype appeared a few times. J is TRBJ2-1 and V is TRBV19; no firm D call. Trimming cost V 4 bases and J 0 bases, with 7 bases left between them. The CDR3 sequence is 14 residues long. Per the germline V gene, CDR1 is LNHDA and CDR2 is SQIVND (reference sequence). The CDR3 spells CASSTGTSYNEQFF. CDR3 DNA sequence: TGTGCCAGTAGTACTGGTACCTCCTACAATGAGCAGTTCTTC.

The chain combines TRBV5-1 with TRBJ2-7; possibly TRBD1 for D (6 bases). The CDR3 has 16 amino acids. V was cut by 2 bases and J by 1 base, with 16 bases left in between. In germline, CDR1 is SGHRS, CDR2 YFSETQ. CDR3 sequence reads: CASSLPAGTGSYEQYF. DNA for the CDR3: TGCGCCAGCAGCTTACCCGCCGGAACAGGGTCCTACGAGCAGTACTTC. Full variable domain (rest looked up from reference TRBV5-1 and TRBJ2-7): KAGVTQTPRYLIKTRGQQVTLSCSPISGHRSVSWYQQTPGQGLQFLFEYFSETQRNKGNFPGRFSGRQFSNSRSEMNVSTLELGDSALYLCASSLPAGTGSYEQYFGPGTRLTVT.

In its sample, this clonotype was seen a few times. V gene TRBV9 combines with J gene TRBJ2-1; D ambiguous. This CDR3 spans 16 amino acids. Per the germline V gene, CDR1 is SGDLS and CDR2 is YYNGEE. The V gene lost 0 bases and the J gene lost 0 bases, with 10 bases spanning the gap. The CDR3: CASSVGPQSSYNEQFF. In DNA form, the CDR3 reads TGTGCCAGCAGCGTAGGTCCCCAAAGCTCCTACAATGAGCAGTTCTTC. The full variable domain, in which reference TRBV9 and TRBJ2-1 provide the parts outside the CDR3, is DSGVTQTPKHLITATGQRVTLRCSPRSGDLSVYWYQQSLDQGLQFLIQYYNGEERAKGNILERFSAQQFPDLHSELNLSSLELGDSALYFCASSVGPQSSYNEQFFGPGTRLTVL.

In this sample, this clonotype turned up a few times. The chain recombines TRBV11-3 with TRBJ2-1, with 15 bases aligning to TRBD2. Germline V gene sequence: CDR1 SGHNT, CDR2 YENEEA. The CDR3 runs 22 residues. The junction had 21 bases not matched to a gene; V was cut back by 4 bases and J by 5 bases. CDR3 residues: CASSSKLGYHVGLAGGHNEQFF. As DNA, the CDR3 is TGTGCCAGCAGCTCAAAGCTAGGCTATCATGTCGGACTAGCGGGAGGGCACAATGAGCAGTTCTTC.

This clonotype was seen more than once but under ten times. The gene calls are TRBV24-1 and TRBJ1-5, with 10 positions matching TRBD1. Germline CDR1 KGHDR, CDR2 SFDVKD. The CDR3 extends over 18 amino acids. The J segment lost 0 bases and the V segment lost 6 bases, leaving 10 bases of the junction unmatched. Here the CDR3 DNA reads TGTGCCACCAGTAATCCGGGACAGGGGAGAAATAGCAATCAGCCCCAGCATTTT. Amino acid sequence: CATSNPGQGRNSNQPQHF.

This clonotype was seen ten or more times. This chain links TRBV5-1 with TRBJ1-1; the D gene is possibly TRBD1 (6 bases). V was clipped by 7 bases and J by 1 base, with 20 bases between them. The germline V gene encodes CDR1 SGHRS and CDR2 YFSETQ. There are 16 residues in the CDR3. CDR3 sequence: CASGQGRRLGNTEAFF. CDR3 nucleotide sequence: TGCGCCAGCGGCCAGGGGCGCAGATTAGGGAACACTGAAGCTTTCTTT.

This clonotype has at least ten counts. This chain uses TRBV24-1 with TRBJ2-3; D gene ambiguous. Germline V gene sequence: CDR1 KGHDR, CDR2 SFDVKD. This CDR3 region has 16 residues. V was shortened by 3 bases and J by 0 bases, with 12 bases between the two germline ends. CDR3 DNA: TGTGCCACCAGTGATCCTGGGCTTGCTAGCACAGATACGCAGTATTTT. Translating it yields CATSDPGLASTDTQYF.

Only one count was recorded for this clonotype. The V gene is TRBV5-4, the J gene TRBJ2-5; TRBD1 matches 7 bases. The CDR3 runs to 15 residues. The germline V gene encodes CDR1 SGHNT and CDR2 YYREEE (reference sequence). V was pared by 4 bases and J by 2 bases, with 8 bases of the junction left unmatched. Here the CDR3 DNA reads TGTGCCAGCAGCAATCCACAGGGGAAACAAGAGACCCAGTACTTC. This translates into CASSNPQGKQETQYF. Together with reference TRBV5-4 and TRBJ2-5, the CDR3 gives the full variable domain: ETGVTQSPTHLIKTRGQQVTLRCSSQSGHNTVSWYQQALGQGPQFIFQYYREEENGRGNFPPRFSGLQFPNYSSELNVNALELDDSALYLCASSNPQGKQETQYFGPGTRLLVL.

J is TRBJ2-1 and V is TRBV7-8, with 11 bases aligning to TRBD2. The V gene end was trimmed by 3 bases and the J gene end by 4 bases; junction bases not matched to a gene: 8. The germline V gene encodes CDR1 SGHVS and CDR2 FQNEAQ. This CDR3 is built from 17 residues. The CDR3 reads CASSLIIGTSGYNEQFF. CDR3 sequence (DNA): TGTGCCAGCAGCTTGATAATTGGGACTAGCGGTTACAATGAGCAGTTCTTC.

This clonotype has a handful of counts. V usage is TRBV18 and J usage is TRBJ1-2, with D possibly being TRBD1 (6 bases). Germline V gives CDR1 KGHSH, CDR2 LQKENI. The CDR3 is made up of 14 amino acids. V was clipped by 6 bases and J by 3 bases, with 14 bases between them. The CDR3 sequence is CASSVGAGDYGYTF. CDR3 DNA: TGTGCCAGCTCGGTGGGGGCTGGTGACTATGGCTACACCTTC.

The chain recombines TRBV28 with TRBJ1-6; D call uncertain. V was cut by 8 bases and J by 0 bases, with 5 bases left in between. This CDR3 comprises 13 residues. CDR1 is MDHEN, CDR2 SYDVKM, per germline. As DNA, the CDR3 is TGTGCCAGCTGTAGCTCCTATAATTCACCCCTCCACTTT. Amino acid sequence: CASCSSYNSPLHF.

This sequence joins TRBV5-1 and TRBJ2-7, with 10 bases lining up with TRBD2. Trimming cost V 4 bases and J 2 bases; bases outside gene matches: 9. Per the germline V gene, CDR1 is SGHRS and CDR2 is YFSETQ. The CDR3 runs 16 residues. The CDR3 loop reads CASSRGEGTSAYEQYF. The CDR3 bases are TGCGCCAGCAGCCGGGGCGAGGGGACTAGCGCCTACGAGCAGTACTTC.